The next 26 T cell receptor beta chains were all read from a single sample in a study of metastatic and nonmetastatic thyroid tumors. Treatment of any kind had been given to no patient before thyroid surgery. MiXCR re-clonotyped the PCR reads for TCRdb. The sample yields approximately 7,000 clones, about two fifths seen once. Sequences were obtained from tumor tissue. The receptors stem from a female donor with papillary thyroid cancer or a benign thyroid nodule (not recorded which). Some clones in this sample may be carry-over from other donors' samples.

In its sample, this clone was seen a few times. One end of the junction fails to match germline, which may point to a read error. The rearrangement uses TRBV27 and TRBJ2-1; 8 bases line up with TRBD2. This CDR3 has 16 residues. Germline CDR1 is MNHEY and CDR2 is SMNVEV (reference sequence). The CDR3 sequence is CASKTYGTRGYNEQFF. Here the CDR3 DNA reads TGTGCTAGCAAGACCTACGGGACTAGAGGGTACAATGAGCAGTTCTTC.

V gene TRBV5-5 combines with J gene TRBJ1-2, with D tentatively TRBD1 (6 bases). The CDR3 is made up of 14 amino acids. V was cut by 4 bases and J by 5 bases, with 15 bases left in between. CDR1 and CDR2 from the germline V gene are SGHKS and YYEKEE (reference sequence). CDR3: CASSDGDTLYGYTF. CDR3 bases: TGTGCCAGCAGCGACGGGGACACTCTGTATGGCTACACCTTC.

This clone was observed once. J is TRBJ2-3 and V is TRBV11-2, with 11 nucleotides matching TRBD2. J lost 8 bases, V lost 1 base, and 8 bases had no gene match. The CDR3 sequence is 16 residues long. Per the germline V gene, CDR1 is SGHAT and CDR2 is FQNNGV. The CDR3 sequence is CASSLASSGRFVTQYF. CDR3 coding DNA: TGTGCCAGCAGCTTAGCATCTAGCGGGAGGTTTGTTACGCAGTATTTT.

V gene TRBV30 combines with J gene TRBJ2-7, with a weak D call TRBD2 (6 bases). The germline V and J ends were trimmed by 2 bases and 2 bases, with 13 bases remaining between them. The germline V gene has CDR1 GTSNPN and CDR2 SVGIG (reference sequence). The CDR3 runs 14 residues. CDR3 nucleotide sequence: TGTGCCTGGAGTCTTAGCGGACTCACCTACGAGCAGTACTTC. Translating it yields CAWSLSGLTYEQYF.

The chain has TRBV11-3 and TRBJ2-7, with D unresolved. The CDR3 is 13 residues long. Germline CDR1 and CDR2: SGHNT and YENEEA. Trimming stripped 0 bases from V and 5 bases from J, with 8 bases between. This CDR3 reads CASSLDFADEQYF. The CDR3 DNA is TGTGCCAGCAGCTTAGATTTTGCGGACGAGCAGTACTTC.

The V call is TRBV12-3 or TRBV12-4, the J call TRBJ2-3; D is ambiguous. Trimming took off 5 bases at V and 2 bases at J, with 14 bases between the two ends. This CDR3 region has 15 residues. The CDR3 bases are TGTGCCAGCAGTCGACCCCCGTACGACACAGATACGCAGTATTTT. Translating gives CASSRPPYDTDTQYF.

About this clone itself: Its ends do not fully match the called genes, so a read error is possible. The gene calls are TRBV6-1 and TRBJ2-2; 13 positions match TRBD2. There are 17 residues in the CDR3. In germline, CDR1 is MNHNS, CDR2 SASEGT. DNA for the CDR3: TGTGCCAGCAGATCTCCGGGACTAGCGGGATTCACCGGGGAACTGTTTTTT. Its translation: CASRSPGLAGFTGELFF.

This rearrangement joins TRBV30 to TRBJ1-2; D is unresolved. The CDR3 contains 12 residues. The V gene lost 2 bases and the J gene lost 8 bases, with 12 bases spanning the gap. In germline, CDR1 is GTSNPN, CDR2 SVGIG (reference sequence). CDR3 sequence reads: CAWSPNPTGYTF. The CDR3, as DNA: TGTGCCTGGAGTCCCAACCCTACGGGCTACACCTTC.

This chain connects TRBV15 to TRBJ1-1; 7 positions agree with TRBD1. The CDR3 contains 13 residues. Germline V gives CDR1 LNHNV, CDR2 YYDKDF (reference sequence). V lost 8 bases, J lost 2 bases, and 5 bases stayed unmatched. The CDR3 is CATQDRANTEAFF. CDR3 nucleotide sequence: TGTGCCACCCAAGACAGGGCCAACACTGAAGCTTTCTTT. The full variable domain, with the rest looked up from reference TRBV15 and TRBJ1-1, is DAMVIQNPRYQVTQFGKPVTLSCSQTLNHNVMYWYQQKSSQAPKLLFHYYDKDFNNEADTPDNFQSRRPNTSFCFLDIRSPGLGDTAMYLCATQDRANTEAFFGQGTRLTVV.

In this sample, this clone turned up a few times. The J gene is TRBJ2-6, the V gene TRBV6-1; D gene unclear. Per the germline V gene, CDR1 is MNHNS and CDR2 is SASEGT. The CDR3 is 15 amino acids. The germline V and J ends were trimmed by 7 bases and 0 bases, with 10 bases remaining between them. CDR3 amino acids: CASTSDLSGANVLTF. CDR3 DNA sequence: TGTGCCAGCACCTCGGACCTCTCTGGGGCCAACGTCCTGACTTTC.

This clone appeared many times. The chain links TRBV2 to TRBJ2-7; D uncertain. The V gene lost 7 bases and the J gene lost 6 bases, with 10 bases spanning the gap. Germline lookup yields CDR1 SNHLY and CDR2 FYNNEI. This CDR3 contains 11 residues. CDR3 loop: CASTGKAEQYF. CDR3 in DNA: TGTGCCAGCACCGGCAAGGCCGAGCAGTACTTC.

This clone came up once. Here the CDR3 reads CASSVDLVSQETQYF. The CDR3 coding sequence is TGTGCCAGCAGCGTAGACTTGGTCTCCCAAGAGACCCAGTACTTC. The V gene is TRBV9, the J gene TRBJ2-5; no firm D call. Between the trimmed V and J ends, which lost 0 bases and 1 base, there was a span of 10 bases. This CDR3 is 15 amino acids long. Germline V gives CDR1 SGDLS, CDR2 YYNGEE.

This clone was seen a handful of times. This CDR3 is missing its conserved last phenylalanine or tryptophan, likely due to a read error. The DNA is left out, because the CDR3 cannot be placed on it with certainty; the CDR3 is given as TCRdb lists it. CDR3 sequence: CSARPHTI. The gene calls are TRBV20-1 and TRBJ2-5. Including both end residues, the CDR3 is 8 amino acids long. In germline, CDR1 is DFQATT, CDR2 SNEGSKA (reference sequence).

The gene calls are TRBV19 and TRBJ2-5, with D perhaps matching TRBD1 or TRBD2 (5 bases each). The CDR3 is 14 amino acids. V was clipped by 3 bases and J by 5 bases, with 13 bases between them. CDR1 is LNHDA, CDR2 SQIVND, per germline (reference sequence). The CDR3 here is CASSIYGARETQYF. The CDR3 DNA follows: TGTGCCAGTAGTATCTACGGGGCGAGGGAGACCCAGTACTTC.

The chain has TRBV6-5 and TRBJ1-5, with D maybe TRBD1 (5 bases). The CDR3 extends over 14 amino acids. Germline V gives CDR1 MNHEY, CDR2 SVGAGI. V lost 0 bases, J lost 5 bases, and 8 bases lay in between. The CDR3 region has the DNA TGTGCCAGCAGTTACTCTGGACAAGATCAGCCCCAGCATTTT. As protein: CASSYSGQDQPQHF.

About this clone itself: This same CDR3 is encoded by further DNA sequences in the sample. This chain joins TRBV19 and TRBJ2-7; D may be TRBD1 (6 bases). Germline V gene data show CDR1 as LNHDA and CDR2 as SQIVND (reference sequence). The germline V and J ends were trimmed by 6 bases and 0 bases, with 15 bases remaining between them. The CDR3 loop spans 15 amino acids. CDR3 DNA sequence: TGTGCCAGTAGGAAAGTCGGGGACACCTCCTACGAGCAGTACTTC. It encodes CASRKVGDTSYEQYF.

J is TRBJ1-1 and V is TRBV6-1, with TRBD1 identical over 7 bases. Germline V gives CDR1 MNHNS, CDR2 SASEGT. The V gene end was trimmed by 2 bases and the J gene end by 6 bases; junction bases not matched to a gene: 6. The CDR3 sequence is 14 residues long. This chain's CDR3 is CASSEQGQTPEAFF. DNA for the CDR3: TGTGCCAGCAGTGAACAGGGACAGACTCCTGAAGCTTTCTTT.

The V gene is TRBV6-1, the J gene TRBJ2-2, with 7 bases fitting TRBD1. From germline, CDR1 is MNHNS and CDR2 SASEGT. This CDR3 is built from 15 residues. V shed 6 bases, J shed 10 bases, and the junction held 14 bases outside the gene matches. In DNA form, the CDR3 reads TGTGCCAGCAGCCTTGGAGGACAGGATGGGTTGGAGCTGTTTTTT. Its translation: CASSLGGQDGLELFF.

With regard to this clone: One end of the junction varies from germline; a read error may be responsible. The chain has TRBV29-1 and TRBJ1-5, with D uncertain. The CDR3 totals 12 residues. Per the germline V gene, CDR1 is SQVTM and CDR2 is ANQGSEA. In nucleotides, the CDR3 is TGCTGCGTCCGTACTTCGTGCCAGCCCCAGCATTTT. Its translation is CCVRTSCQPQHF.

V is TRBV9 and J is TRBJ1-6; 7 nucleotides match TRBD1. The V and J ends lost 3 bases and 10 bases, in that order; junction bases with no gene match: 10. The CDR3 extends over 15 amino acids. Per germline, CDR1 SGDLS and CDR2 YYNGEE. The CDR3 loop is CASSAQGFERSPLHF. CDR3 coding DNA: TGTGCCAGCAGCGCACAGGGGTTTGAAAGATCACCCCTCCACTTT.

CDR3 bases: TGTGCCAGCAGCCAAGAGACCATTGGACAGATGAACACTGAAGCTTTCTTT. As protein: CASSQETIGQMNTEAFF. This chain uses TRBV3-1 with TRBJ1-1; weak D call: TRBD1 (6 bases). Germline V CDR1 and CDR2: LGHDT, YNNKEL (reference sequence). This CDR3 contains 17 residues. The V gene lost 0 bases and the J gene lost 0 bases, with 14 bases spanning the gap.

This clone is deemed medium-sized. V is TRBV9 and J is TRBJ2-7, with D maybe TRBD2 (6 bases). The germline V and J ends were trimmed by 0 bases and 7 bases, with 17 bases remaining between them. Germline V gives CDR1 SGDLS, CDR2 YYNGEE. The CDR3 covers 15 residues. CDR3 amino acids: CASSVAAGLTGEQYF. As DNA, the CDR3 is TGTGCCAGCAGCGTAGCCGCGGGACTTACGGGGGAGCAGTACTTC.

This clone appeared once. The chain uses TRBV11-3 and TRBJ2-5; D may be TRBD1 (6 bases). This CDR3 contains 13 residues. Per germline, CDR1 SGHNT and CDR2 YENEEA. Trimming took 5 bases from V and 2 from J, leaving 9 bases between them. The DNA for the CDR3 is TGTGCCAGCAGCCGGACAGCGCAAGAGACCCAGTACTTC. Translated: CASSRTAQETQYF.

This clone ranks as medium-sized. The rearrangement uses TRBV7-9 and TRBJ1-6, with D hard to call. The CDR3 extends over 13 amino acids. CDR1 is SEHNR and CDR2 is FQNEAQ in the germline V gene (reference sequence). Trimming removed 2 bases from V and 9 bases from J, with 8 bases in between. In DNA, the CDR3 is TGTGCCAGCAGCTTAAAGGGCGGTTCACCCCTCCACTTT. Residues: CASSLKGGSPLHF.

V usage is TRBV9 and J usage is TRBJ2-2; 11 bases are shared with TRBD1. Trimming at V came to 3 bases and at J to 6 bases, leaving 7 bases not matched to a gene. The V gene's germline CDR1 is SGDLS and CDR2 YYNGEE. This CDR3 comprises 16 residues. This CDR3 is CASSARDRGESGELFF. In nucleotides, the CDR3 is TGTGCCAGCAGCGCCCGGGACAGGGGGGAATCCGGGGAGCTGTTTTTT.

This clone occurred a few times. The chain recombines TRBV27 with TRBJ2-5; D is ambiguous. Germline V lookup: CDR1 MNHEY, CDR2 SMNVEV (reference sequence). This CDR3 has 16 residues. The V end lost 0 bases, the J end lost 2 bases, and 13 bases lay between the germline ends. The CDR3 reads CASSLSFAASQETQYF. The CDR3 DNA sequence: TGTGCCAGCAGTTTATCGTTCGCTGCGTCTCAAGAGACCCAGTACTTC.